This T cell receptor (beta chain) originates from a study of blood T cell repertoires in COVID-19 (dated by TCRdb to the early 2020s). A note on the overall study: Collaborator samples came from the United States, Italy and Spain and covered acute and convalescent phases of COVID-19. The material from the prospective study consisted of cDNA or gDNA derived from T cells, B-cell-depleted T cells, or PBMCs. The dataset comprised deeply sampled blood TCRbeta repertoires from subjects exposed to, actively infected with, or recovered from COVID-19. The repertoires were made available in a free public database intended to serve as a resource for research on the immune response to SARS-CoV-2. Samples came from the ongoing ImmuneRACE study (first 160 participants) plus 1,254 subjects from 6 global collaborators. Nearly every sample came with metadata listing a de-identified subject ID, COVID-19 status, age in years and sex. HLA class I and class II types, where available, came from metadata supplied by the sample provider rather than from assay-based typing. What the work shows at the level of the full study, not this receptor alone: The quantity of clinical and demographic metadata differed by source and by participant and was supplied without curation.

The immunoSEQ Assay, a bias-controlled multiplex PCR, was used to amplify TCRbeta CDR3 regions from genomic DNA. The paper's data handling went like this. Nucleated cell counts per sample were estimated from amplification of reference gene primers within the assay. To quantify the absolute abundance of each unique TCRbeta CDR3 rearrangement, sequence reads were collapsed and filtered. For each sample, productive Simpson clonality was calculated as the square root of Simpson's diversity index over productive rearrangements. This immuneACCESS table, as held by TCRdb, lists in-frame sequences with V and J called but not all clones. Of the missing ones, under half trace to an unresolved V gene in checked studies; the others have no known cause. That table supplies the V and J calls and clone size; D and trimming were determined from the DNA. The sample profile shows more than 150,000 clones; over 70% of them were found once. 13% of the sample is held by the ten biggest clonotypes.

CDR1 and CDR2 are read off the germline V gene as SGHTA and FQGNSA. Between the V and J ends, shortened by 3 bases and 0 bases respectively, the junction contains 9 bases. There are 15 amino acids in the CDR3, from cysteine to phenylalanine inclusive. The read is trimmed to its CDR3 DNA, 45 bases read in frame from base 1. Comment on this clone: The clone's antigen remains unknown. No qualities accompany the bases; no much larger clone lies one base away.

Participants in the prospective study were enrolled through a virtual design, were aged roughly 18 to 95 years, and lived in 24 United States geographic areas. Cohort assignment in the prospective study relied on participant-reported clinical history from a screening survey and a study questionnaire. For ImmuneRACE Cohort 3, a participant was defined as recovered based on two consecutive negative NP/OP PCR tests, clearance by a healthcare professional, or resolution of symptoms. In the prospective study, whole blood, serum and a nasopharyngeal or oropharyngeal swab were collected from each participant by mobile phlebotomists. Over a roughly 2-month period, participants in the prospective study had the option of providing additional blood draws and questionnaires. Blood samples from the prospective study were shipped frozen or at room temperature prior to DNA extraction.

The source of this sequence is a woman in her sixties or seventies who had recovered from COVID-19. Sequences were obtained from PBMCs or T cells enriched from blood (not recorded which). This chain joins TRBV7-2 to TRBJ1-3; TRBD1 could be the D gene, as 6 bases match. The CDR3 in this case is CASSFDRNSGNTIYF. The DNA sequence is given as TGTGCCAGCAGCTTCGACAGGAACTCTGGAAACACCATATATTTT.